This T cell receptor (beta chain) originates from a study of human T cells and chemical hapten exposure. TCRdb used MiXCR to reprocess the RACE reads, holding one entry per CDR3 protein. The table includes roughly 180,000 distinct CDR3 sequences, approximately 20% detected once. The ends lost 7 bases at V and 0 bases at J; junction bases unmatched: 6. The CDR3 runs 13 residues. The V gene's germline CDR1 is DFQATT and CDR2 SNEGSKA (reference sequence). Time point: patch test 1, 2 weeks after DPC sensitization. Treatment meaning: therapeutic diphenylcyclopropenone sensitization with weekly scalp DPC. This clonotype was observed a handful of times.

This receptor was obtained from a woman aged 45 to 65 with alopecia areata. Some clones in this sample may be carry-over from other donors' samples. Sample: whole blood, taken in connection with sensitization to the hapten diphenylcyclopropenone (DPC). The rearrangement links TRBV20-1 to TRBJ2-7; 7 bases are a match to TRBD2. CDR3 DNA: TGCAGTGTAGGCGGGAGCAGCTCCTACGAGCAGTACTTC. Protein sequence: CSVGGSSSYEQYF.